The rows below give T cell receptor beta chains drawn from one sample of a study of blood T cell repertoires in COVID-19. The assay was immunoSEQ multiplex PCR, and TCRdb's table has in-frame clones only and misses some. Of around 480,000 clones listed, about 85% were seen once; the top ten hold around 0.7%. The material sequenced was PBMCs or T cells enriched from blood (not recorded which). These receptors were obtained from a young woman who had recovered from COVID-19. Each CDR3 is given with its conserved first and last residue. The order of the fields is D gene, J gene, V gene, CDR3 DNA, CDR3 protein. A D gene is named only where the DNA matches it firmly.

.,TRBJ1-2,TRBV28,TGTGCCAGCAGTTTATTGCCCACCCGGAACTATGGCTACACCTTC,CASSLLPTRNYGYTF
TRBD2,TRBJ2-2,TRBV5-8,TGTGCCAGCAACCCTAGCGGGGGTTTCGAGAACACCGGGGAGCTGTTTTTT,CASNPSGGFENTGELFF
.,TRBJ2-6,TRBV19,TGTGCCAGTAGCCCGGGAAGTTCTGGGGCCAACGTCCTGACTTTC,CASSPGSSGANVLTF
.,TRBJ1-2,TRBV6-5,TGTGCCAGCAGTAAGCGTGGGTTTGATGGCTACACCTTC,CASSKRGFDGYTF
.,TRBJ1-2,TRBV6-5,TGTGCCAGCAGTTCTTTCGGACAGCGAGGGTATGGCTACACCTTC,CASSSFGQRGYGYTF
TRBD2,TRBJ2-3,TRBV5-6,TGTGCCAGCAGTTCTCTAGCGGGGGAGTCAGATACGCAGTATTTT,CASSSLAGESDTQYF
.,TRBJ2-1,TRBV2,TGTGCCAGCGACGTACAGGGCAGCCACAATGAGCAGTTCTTC,CASDVQGSHNEQFF
.,TRBJ1-1,TRBV28,TGTGCCAGCAGTTTTGACAGATTTGTGAACACTGAAGCTTTCTTT,CASSFDRFVNTEAFF
.,TRBJ1-1,TRBV18,TGTGCCAGCTCACCCCAAATCGGGTACACTGAAGCTTTCTTT,CASSPQIGYTEAFF
TRBD1,TRBJ2-7,TRBV30,TGTGCCTGGAGTGGAATCCGGGACAGGGGAGGAGACGAGCAGTACTTC,CAWSGIRDRGGDEQYF
.,TRBJ1-6,TRBV6-5,TGTGCCAGCAGCCAGGTTAATTCACCCCTCCACTTT,CASSQVNSPLHF